This T cell receptor beta chain was sequenced in a study of T cells expressing NK-cell markers. The germline gives CDR1 MGHDK, CDR2 SYGVNS. The CDR3 contains 12 residues. cDNA encoding TCR beta was synthesized via 5'RACE template switching incorporating UMIs. TCRdb reprocessed the 5' RACE reads and stores each CDR3 protein as one record, lacking DNA. The listing contains fewer than 300,000 distinct CDR3 sequences. Details on this clonotype: Its antigen is as yet unknown.

Findings and caveats of the study: Certain NKG2C+ T cell clones were expanded, and their HCMV specificity remained unclear.

This clonotype originated in a woman aged 18 to 75 in good health. The chain is built from TRBV25-1 and TRBJ1-2; TCRdb outputs TRBD1, but without DNA this stays unchecked. The material sequenced was blood T cells: a sorted CD56 or NKG2C T cell subset, CD4+ or CD8+ T cells, or bulk PBMC T cells (not recorded which). CDR3 loop: CASRGRGYGYTF.